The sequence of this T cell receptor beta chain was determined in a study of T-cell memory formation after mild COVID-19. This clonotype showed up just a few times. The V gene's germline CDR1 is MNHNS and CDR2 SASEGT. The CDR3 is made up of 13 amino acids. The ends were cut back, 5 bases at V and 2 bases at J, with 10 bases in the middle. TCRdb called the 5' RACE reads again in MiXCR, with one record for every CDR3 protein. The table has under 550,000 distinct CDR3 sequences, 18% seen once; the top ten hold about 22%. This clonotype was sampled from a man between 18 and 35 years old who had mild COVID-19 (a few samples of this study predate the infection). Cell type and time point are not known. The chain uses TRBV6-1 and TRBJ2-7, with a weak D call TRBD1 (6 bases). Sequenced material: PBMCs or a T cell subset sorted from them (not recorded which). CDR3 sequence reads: CASSPGVTYEQYF. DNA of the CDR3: TGTGCCAGCAGTCCAGGGGTGACCTACGAGCAGTACTTC.